This T cell receptor (beta chain) was identified in a study of cytotoxic CD8 clonotypes in ibrutinib-treated CLL. Germline assignment: CDR1 SGHRS and CDR2 YFSETQ. Trimming cost V 4 bases and J 5 bases; bases outside gene matches: 9. The CDR3 is 15 residues long. The protocol was immunoSEQ multiplex PCR, while the TCRdb copy is restricted to in-frame clones and leaves out a portion. The profile shows over 120,000 clones, 76% of them singletons. This clone was observed a handful of times. This rearrangement joins TRBV5-1 to TRBJ2-5; 9 bases fit TRBD1. The input for sequencing was PBMCs, taken after 24 months of ibrutinib treatment. The receptor was isolated from a human donor with chronic lymphocytic leukemia. CDR3 DNA sequence: TGCGCCAGCAGCAGGACAGGGGAGATCGGGGAGACCCAGTACTTC. It codes for CASSRTGEIGETQYF.